A selection of T cell receptor beta chains follows, all from one sample in a study of blood T cell repertoires in COVID-19. Sequenced by immunoSEQ multiplex PCR; TCRdb stores in-frame clones only, minus some. The sample consists of 200,000 to 300,000 clones, around 87% of them appearing once. Sequencing was carried out using PBMCs or T cells enriched from blood (not recorded which). These TCRs come from a woman between 35 and 50 years old with acute COVID-19. Both conserved end residues are part of each CDR3.

CASSPRPTTGFSYQETQYF | TRBJ2-5 | TRBV18
CASSSQASGNYNEQFF | TRBJ2-1 | TRBV7-6
CASRGQGEETQYF | TRBJ2-5 | TRBV11-3
CASSSRDTDYEQYF | TRBJ2-7 | TRBV19
CATSDAGTGIEQYF | TRBJ2-7 | TRBV24-1
CASSIGHRADEAFF | TRBJ1-1 | TRBV19
CASLKDSGRDTDNEQFF | TRBJ2-1 | TRBV4-2
CASSLGTVNTGELFF | TRBJ2-2 | TRBV5-1
CASSTPGSGRSNEQFF | TRBJ2-1 | TRBV19
CASSQSGGSRVCYGYTF | TRBJ1-2 | TRBV23-1
CASSEARGIQETQYF | TRBJ2-5 | TRBV25-1
CASSPDREISPLHF | TRBJ1-6 | TRBV5-1
CASSVVPSGRATEQYF | TRBJ2-7 | TRBV9
CAISAQGNSNQPQHF | TRBJ1-5 | TRBV10-3
CASSLRMTSSTDTQYF | TRBJ2-3 | TRBV4-1
CASSLGLAVNEQYF | TRBJ2-7 | TRBV3-1/TRBV3-2
CASRSGQGPNTEAFF | TRBJ1-1 | TRBV5-1
CASSGTSGRGSSYEQYF | TRBJ2-7 | TRBV5-6
CAWSATQGVAFF | TRBJ1-1 | TRBV30
CAWSGQGAGQPQHF | TRBJ1-5 | TRBV30
CASSPQGTGELFF | TRBJ2-2 | TRBV18
CASSSGRNEQFF | TRBJ2-1 | TRBV2
CASSPTNYGYTF | TRBJ1-2 | TRBV18
CASCSRDRDLYEQYF | TRBJ2-7 | TRBV23-1
CSVKQGISSDEAFF | TRBJ1-1 | TRBV29-1
CASSLNRYNEQFF | TRBJ2-1 | TRBV7-6
CASSTGLAGGQETQYF | TRBJ2-5 | TRBV13
CASSVVVLAGDTGELFF | TRBJ2-2 | TRBV9
CASSIVPGQGNGYTF | TRBJ1-2 | TRBV19
CASRAPGPNTEAFF | TRBJ1-1 | TRBV2
CASSEAMRGSGQETQYF | TRBJ2-5 | TRBV6-1
CASSLSGTGATDTQYF | TRBJ2-3 | TRBV11-2
CAISDRSNTGELFF | TRBJ2-2 | TRBV10-3
CASSRKGQENTEAFF | TRBJ1-1 | TRBV27
CASSLPGQPQHF | TRBJ1-5 | TRBV18
CASSLSGVGDTQYF | TRBJ2-3 | TRBV5-1
CASQGDRQPQHF | TRBJ1-5 | TRBV21-1
CASSDLPAGLASEQFF | TRBJ2-1 | TRBV6-4
CATSDFLGGVDQETQYF | TRBJ2-5 | TRBV24-1
CASSQDSAGGSTGELFF | TRBJ2-2 | TRBV4-1
CASSSRLASRYEQYF | TRBJ2-7 | TRBV14
CASSLETGTGNTEAFF | TRBJ1-1 | TRBV7-9
CASSLAGVSYNEQFF | TRBJ2-1 | TRBV7-2
CASMLRGTSDEQYF | TRBJ2-7 | TRBV6-5
CASSQATSGNNEQFF | TRBJ2-1 | TRBV5-8